This T cell receptor beta chain was captured in a study of blood T cell repertoires in COVID-19. Across the study: The study drew acute and convalescent COVID-19 samples from the United States, Italy and Spain.

The germline V and J ends were trimmed by 1 base and 5 bases, with 6 bases remaining between them. CDR1 LNHDA and CDR2 SQIVND come from the germline V gene (reference sequence). There are 13 residues in the CDR3. Sequencing was performed with immunoSEQ multiplex PCR; in TCRdb, only in-frame clones are kept and a portion is missing. The sample records some 240,000 clones, 75% to 85% being singletons. The specimen sequenced was peripheral blood. The chain carries TRBV19 and TRBJ1-5; no clear D gene. The TCR was taken from a man aged 50-59 years with active or convalescent COVID-19. Here the CDR3 reads CASSIGVDQPQHF. The CDR3, as DNA: TGTGCCAGTAGTATAGGCGTGGATCAGCCCCAGCATTTT.